This T cell receptor (beta chain) was documented in a study of blood T cell repertoires in COVID-19. Whole-study context: Samples came from the United States, Italy and Spain, spanning acute and convalescent COVID-19.

In the authors' methods: Estimated nucleated cell counts came from reference gene primer amplification. Libraries were prepared by immunoSEQ multiplex PCR; TCRdb keeps only in-frame clonotypes and omits some of them. The DNA gave D and trimming, while V, J and clone size come from that table. Here the sample spans some 38,000 clones, around 70% being singletons. This CDR3 is built from 15 residues. From germline, CDR1 is MNHEY and CDR2 SVGAGI. Trimming cost V 7 bases and J 5 bases, with 20 bases left between them. It was during active infection that Seattle patients were enrolled and then longitudinally followed.

The chain employs TRBV6-5 and TRBJ1-1; a possible D gene is TRBD1 (6 bases). The source material was peripheral blood. The receptor was derived from a man between 65 and 85 years old with COVID-19, enrolled during active disease. CDR3 sequence: CASTSIGGGRTEAFF. As DNA, the CDR3 is TGTGCCAGCACCAGTATAGGGGGGGGGCGGACTGAAGCTTTCTTT.